This is a list of T cell receptor beta chains from one sample in a study of cytomegalovirus exposure and HLA in healthy donors. Using immunoSEQ multiplex PCR, the repertoire was profiled, and TCRdb retains in-frame clones only, with some absent. The data contain about 88,000 clones, roughly 83% of them singletons. The sequencing sample was made of PBMCs. The receptors shown here come from a woman aged 18-29 years in good health and CMV-seropositive. Both conserved end residues are part of each CDR3. The D gene is left open where the match is weak.

cdr3_length v_call d_call cdr3_aa
12 TRBV28 TRBD2 CASSFSGLEQFF
13 TRBV7-8 - CASSQRTGGGYTF
14 TRBV27 - CASTADGGSYGYTF
14 TRBV9 TRBD2 CASSAGLALDEQFF
14 TRBV28 - CASSLLGSTDTQYF
16 TRBV5-1 TRBD1 CASRPKITTGTGELFF
14 TRBV7-3 - CASSPYREGQPQHF
16 TRBV30 - CAWSVAGWEIYNEQFF
17 TRBV11-1 - CASSLGRQTGLNTEAFF
14 TRBV7-2 - CASSLARVGGEQYF
14 TRBV30 TRBD2 CAWSYTSGGHEQFF
13 TRBV6-5 TRBD1 CASTDLGGARAFF
16 TRBV9 - CASSPRSGDFPDTQYF
11 TRBV20-1 - CSAYRREKLFF
19 TRBV27 TRBD1 CASSRIGPGQGDYNSPLHF
17 TRBV28 TRBD1 CASSFDRERPYNSPLHF
13 TRBV28 - CASSLSARGEQYF
12 TRBV2 - CASTQGNYGYTF
15 TRBV7-2 TRBD1 CASSTRTGPDYEQYF
16 TRBV2 - CASSNTALSGSYEQYF
13 TRBV7-9 TRBD1 CATPGTGGYGYTF
15 TRBV19 - CASSPQARSGQPQHF
13 TRBV30 TRBD1 CAWNRDRAEKLFF
16 TRBV9 - CASSVGGQGSVHEQFF
15 TRBV6-4 - CASSDGGASTDTQYF